The TCR beta chain under discussion was sequenced for a study of blood T cell repertoires in COVID-19. The overall study: T cells, B-cell-depleted T cells, or PBMCs provided the cDNA or gDNA that served as material.

This clone was picked up one time. Each participant's cohort was designated according to participant-reported clinical history. This CDR3 has 13 amino acids. V lost 2 bases and J lost 8, with 7 bases in between. Germline V gives CDR1 SGHNT, CDR2 YENEEA. The authors' processing: Estimated nucleated cell counts came from reference gene primer amplification. The assay was immunoSEQ multiplex PCR, and TCRdb's table has in-frame clones only and misses some. That table is the source of V, J and clone size, and D and trimming were worked out from the DNA. In the table there are some 250,000 clones, 91% of which are singletons.

V gene TRBV11-3 combines with J gene TRBJ1-6, with no clear D. The receptor's source is a human donor in a cohort exposed to, infected with or recovered from COVID-19 (not recorded which). The donor label of this sample is uncertain. Sequenced input: PBMCs or T cells enriched from blood (not recorded which). Here the CDR3 DNA reads TGTGCCAGCAGCTTAAGGGAGGATTCACCCCTCCACTTT. Its translation is CASSLREDSPLHF. Full variable domain (outside the CDR3, taken from reference TRBV11-3 and TRBJ1-6): EAGVVQSPRYKIIEKKQPVAFWCNPISGHNTLYWYLQNLGQGPELLIRYENEEAVDDSQLPKDRFSAERLKGVDSTLKIQPAELGDSAVYLCASSLREDSPLHFGNGTRLTVT.